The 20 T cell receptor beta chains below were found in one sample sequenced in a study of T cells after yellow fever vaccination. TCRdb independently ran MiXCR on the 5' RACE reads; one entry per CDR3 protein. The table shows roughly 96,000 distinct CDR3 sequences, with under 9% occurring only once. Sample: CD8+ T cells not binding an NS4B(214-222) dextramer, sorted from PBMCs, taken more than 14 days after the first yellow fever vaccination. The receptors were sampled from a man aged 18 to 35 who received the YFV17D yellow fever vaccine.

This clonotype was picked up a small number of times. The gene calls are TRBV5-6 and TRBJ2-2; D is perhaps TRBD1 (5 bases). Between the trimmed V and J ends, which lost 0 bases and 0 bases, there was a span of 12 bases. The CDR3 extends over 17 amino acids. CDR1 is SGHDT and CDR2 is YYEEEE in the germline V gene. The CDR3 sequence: CASSLDWGRTNTGELFF. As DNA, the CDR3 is TGTGCCAGCAGCTTGGATTGGGGCCGAACGAACACCGGGGAGCTGTTTTTT.

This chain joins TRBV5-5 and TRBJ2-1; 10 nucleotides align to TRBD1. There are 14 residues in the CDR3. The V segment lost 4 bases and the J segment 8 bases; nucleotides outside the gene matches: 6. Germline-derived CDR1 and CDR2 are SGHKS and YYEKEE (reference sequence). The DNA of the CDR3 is TGTGCCAGCAGCCCCGGGACAGGGGTGGATGAGCAGTTCTTC. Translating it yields CASSPGTGVDEQFF.

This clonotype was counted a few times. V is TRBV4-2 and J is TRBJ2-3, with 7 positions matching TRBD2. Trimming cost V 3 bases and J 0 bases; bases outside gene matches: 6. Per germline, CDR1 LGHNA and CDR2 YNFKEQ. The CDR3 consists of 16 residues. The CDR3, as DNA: TGTGCCAGCAGCCAGGGGAGCGGGACTAGCACAGATACGCAGTATTTT. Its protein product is CASSQGSGTSTDTQYF.

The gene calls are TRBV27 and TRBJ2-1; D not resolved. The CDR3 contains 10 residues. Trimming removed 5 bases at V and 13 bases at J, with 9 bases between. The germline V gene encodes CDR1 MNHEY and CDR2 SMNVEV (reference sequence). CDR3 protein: CASSRVPQFF. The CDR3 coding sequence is TGTGCCAGCAGTAGGGTGCCCCAGTTCTTC.

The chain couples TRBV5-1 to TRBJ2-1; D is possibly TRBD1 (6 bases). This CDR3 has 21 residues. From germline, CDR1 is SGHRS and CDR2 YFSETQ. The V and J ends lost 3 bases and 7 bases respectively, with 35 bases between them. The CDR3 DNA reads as TGCGCCAGCAGCTCCACCCAGGGGTCCCAATCGGTAGGGTGGGTCGAGAATGAGCAGTTCTTC. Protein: CASSSTQGSQSVGWVENEQFF.

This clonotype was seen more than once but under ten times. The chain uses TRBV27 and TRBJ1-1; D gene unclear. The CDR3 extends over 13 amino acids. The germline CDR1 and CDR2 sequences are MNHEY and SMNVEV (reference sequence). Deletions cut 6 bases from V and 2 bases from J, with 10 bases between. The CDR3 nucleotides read TGTGCCAGCAGATTGGCCGTCAACACTGAAGCTTTCTTT. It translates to CASRLAVNTEAFF.

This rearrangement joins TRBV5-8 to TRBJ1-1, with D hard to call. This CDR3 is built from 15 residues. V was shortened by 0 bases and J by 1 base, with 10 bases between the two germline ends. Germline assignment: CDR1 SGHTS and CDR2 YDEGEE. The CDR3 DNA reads TGTGCCAGCAGCTTGGGACGGGGAGGGAACACTGAAGCTTTCTTT. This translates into CASSLGRGGNTEAFF.

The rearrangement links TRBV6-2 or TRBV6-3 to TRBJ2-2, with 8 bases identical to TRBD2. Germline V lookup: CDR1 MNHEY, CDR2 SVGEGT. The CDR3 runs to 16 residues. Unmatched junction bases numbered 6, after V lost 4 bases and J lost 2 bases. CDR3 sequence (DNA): TGTGCCAGCAGTTTTGCGGGGGGCCTCAACACCGGGGAGCTGTTTTTT. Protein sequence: CASSFAGGLNTGELFF.

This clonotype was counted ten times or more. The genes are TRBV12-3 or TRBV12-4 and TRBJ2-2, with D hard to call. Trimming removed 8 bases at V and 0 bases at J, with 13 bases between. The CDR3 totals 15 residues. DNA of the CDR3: TGTGCCAGCTCCTTGGGCCTATCGAACACCGGGGAGCTGTTTTTT. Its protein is CASSLGLSNTGELFF.

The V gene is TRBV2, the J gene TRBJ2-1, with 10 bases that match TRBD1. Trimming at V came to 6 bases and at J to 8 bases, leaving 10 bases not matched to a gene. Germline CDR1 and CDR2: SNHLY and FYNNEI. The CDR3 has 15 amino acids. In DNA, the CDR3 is TGTGCCAGCAGAGATCCGGGACAGGGGCGCGATGAGCAGTTCTTC. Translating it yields CASRDPGQGRDEQFF.

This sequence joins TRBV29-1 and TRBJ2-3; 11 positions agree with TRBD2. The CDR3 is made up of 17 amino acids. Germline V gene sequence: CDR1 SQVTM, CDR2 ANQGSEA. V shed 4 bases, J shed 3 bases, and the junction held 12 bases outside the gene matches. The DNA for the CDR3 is TGCAGCGTTGTCCTAGCGGGGGGCCGAGACCTAACAGATACGCAGTATTTT. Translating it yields CSVVLAGGRDLTDTQYF.

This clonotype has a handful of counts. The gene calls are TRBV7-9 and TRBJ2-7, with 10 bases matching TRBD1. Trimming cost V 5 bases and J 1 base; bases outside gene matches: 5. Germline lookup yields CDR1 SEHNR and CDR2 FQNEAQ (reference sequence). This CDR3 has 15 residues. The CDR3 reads CASSPDRGLSYEQYF. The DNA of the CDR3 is TGTGCCAGCAGCCCCGACAGGGGGCTGTCCTACGAGCAGTACTTC.

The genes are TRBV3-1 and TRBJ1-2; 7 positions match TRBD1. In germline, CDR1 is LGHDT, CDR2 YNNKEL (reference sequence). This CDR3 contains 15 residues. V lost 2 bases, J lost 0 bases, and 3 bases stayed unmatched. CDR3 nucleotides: TGTGCCAGCAGCCAACAGGGGGAAGCTAACTATGGCTACACCTTC. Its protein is CASSQQGEANYGYTF.

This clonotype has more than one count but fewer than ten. The CDR3 loop reads CASSLTTSLVNTEAFF. The CDR3 nucleotides are TGTGCCAGCAGCTTAACCACCAGTCTCGTGAACACTGAAGCTTTCTTT. This chain uses TRBV7-9 with TRBJ1-1, with unresolved D. This CDR3 spans 16 amino acids. V lost 2 bases, J lost 0 bases, and 13 bases lay in between. Germline assignment: CDR1 SEHNR and CDR2 FQNEAQ (reference sequence).

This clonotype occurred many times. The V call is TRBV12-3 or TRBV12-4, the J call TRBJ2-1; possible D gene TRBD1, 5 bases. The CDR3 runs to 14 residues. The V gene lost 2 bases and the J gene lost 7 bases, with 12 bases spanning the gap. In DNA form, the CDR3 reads TGTGCCAGCAGTTTACAGGGCCCTCCGAATGAGCAGTTCTTC. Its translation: CASSLQGPPNEQFF.

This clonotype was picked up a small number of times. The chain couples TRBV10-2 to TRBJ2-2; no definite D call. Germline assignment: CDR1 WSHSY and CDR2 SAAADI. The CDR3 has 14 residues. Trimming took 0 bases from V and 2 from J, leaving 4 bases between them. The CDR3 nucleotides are TGCGCCAGCAGTGAGTCGATAAACACCGGGGAGCTGTTTTTT. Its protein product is CASSESINTGELFF.

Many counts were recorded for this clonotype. For the CDR3, the DNA is TGCAGCGTTGAAGATGGGGGCTCGGATACGCAGTATTTT. Residues: CSVEDGGSDTQYF. The chain employs TRBV29-1 and TRBJ2-3; D might be TRBD1 (6 bases). The CDR3 spans 13 residues. CDR1 and CDR2 (germline): SQVTM, ANQGSEA. With 0 bases removed from V and 6 bases from J, the gap between germline ends came to 10 bases.

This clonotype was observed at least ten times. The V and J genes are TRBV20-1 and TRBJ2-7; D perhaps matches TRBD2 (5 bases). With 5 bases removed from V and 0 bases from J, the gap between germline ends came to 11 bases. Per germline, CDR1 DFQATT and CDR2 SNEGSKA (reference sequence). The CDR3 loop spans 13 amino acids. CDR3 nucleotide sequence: TGCAGTGCTGACACCGGGGACTCCTACGAGCAGTACTTC. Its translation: CSADTGDSYEQYF.

The CDR3 bases are TGTGCCAGCAGTTATTTACCCCCTAGCGAGGCGAACACTGAAGCTTTCTTT. Its translation: CASSYLPPSEANTEAFF. The chain joins TRBV6-5 to TRBJ1-1; D is ambiguous. The CDR3 runs to 17 residues. Trimming removed 3 bases at V and 1 base at J, with 18 bases between. In germline, CDR1 is MNHEY, CDR2 SVGAGI.

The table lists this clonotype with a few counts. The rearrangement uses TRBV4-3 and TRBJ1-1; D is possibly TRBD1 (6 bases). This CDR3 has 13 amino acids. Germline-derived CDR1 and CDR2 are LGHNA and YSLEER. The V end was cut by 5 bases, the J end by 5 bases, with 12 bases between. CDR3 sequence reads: CASSRGRGTEAFF. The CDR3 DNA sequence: TGCGCCAGCAGCAGAGGGAGGGGGACTGAAGCTTTCTTT.